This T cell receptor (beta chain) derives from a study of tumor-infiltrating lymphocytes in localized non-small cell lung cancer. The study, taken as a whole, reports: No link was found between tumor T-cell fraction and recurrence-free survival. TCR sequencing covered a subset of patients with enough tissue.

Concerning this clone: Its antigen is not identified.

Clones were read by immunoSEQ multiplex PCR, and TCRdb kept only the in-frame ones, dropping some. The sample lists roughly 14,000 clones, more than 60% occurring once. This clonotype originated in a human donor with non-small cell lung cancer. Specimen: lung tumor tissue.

The CDR3 loop is CATSRSLNSYEQYF. Written as DNA, the CDR3 is TGTGCCACCAGCAGAAGTCTAAACTCCTACGAGCAGTACTTC. The chain recombines TRBV15 with TRBJ2-7; D gene uncertain. The CDR3 has 14 residues. V was cut by 2 bases and J by 0 bases, with 8 bases left in between. Germline loops: CDR1 LNHNV, CDR2 YYDKDF (reference sequence).